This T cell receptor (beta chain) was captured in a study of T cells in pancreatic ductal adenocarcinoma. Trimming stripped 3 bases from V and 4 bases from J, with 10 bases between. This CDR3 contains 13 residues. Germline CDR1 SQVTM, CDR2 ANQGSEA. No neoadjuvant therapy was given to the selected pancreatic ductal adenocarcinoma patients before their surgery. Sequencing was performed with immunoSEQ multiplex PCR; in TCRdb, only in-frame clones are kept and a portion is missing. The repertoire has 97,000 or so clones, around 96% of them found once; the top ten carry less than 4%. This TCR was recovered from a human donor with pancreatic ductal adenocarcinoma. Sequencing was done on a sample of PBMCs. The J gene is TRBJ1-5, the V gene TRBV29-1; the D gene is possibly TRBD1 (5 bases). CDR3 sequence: CSVEAGWNQPQHF. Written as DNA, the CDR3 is TGCAGCGTTGAGGCAGGGTGGAATCAGCCCCAGCATTTT.